This T cell receptor (beta chain) was sequenced during a study of blood T cells in healthy people across ages (dated by TCRdb to between 2014 and 2016). In terms of the full investigation: Template switching captured roughly one uniquely barcoded TCR beta cDNA molecule per two T cells in model experiments. To avoid experimental bias, donors of different ages were spread randomly across the sequencing lanes. Donors were grouped into four age groups: young (average approximately 15 years), middle-aged (39), aged (around 62) and long-lived (approximately 82). For two donors (one aged 18 to 30 and one aged 80 or older), the study analyzed two additional independent replicas of 1 million unique cDNA reads from the same blood draw. Age-related changes in TCR beta repertoire diversity were measured in the study by deep sequencing normalized with unique cDNA molecular identifiers. General study outcomes and caveats: As age increased, observed TCR beta diversity per million T cells dropped in a roughly linear way, and a significant reduction was already evident by age about 40. Since profiling was done on bulk unsorted PBMCs, naive and antigen-experienced compartments could not be conclusively compared. Total diversity estimates from one million sequenced T cells were considered lower bounds and underestimates. A strong correlation was found between observed TCR beta diversity and the percentage of naive T cells measured by flow cytometry. Compared with the aged group, the long-lived group had more naive CD4+ T cells, fewer expanded clones and increased TCR diversity, a pattern suggesting age selection. Because the CMV infection status of the donors was unknown, age-related changes in expanded clonotypes may potentially have been confounded.

Worth noting for this clonotype: No antigen is known for it. No qualities accompany the bases; no much larger clone lies one base away.

For CDR1 and CDR2, the germline V gene (reference sequence) lists DFQATT and SNEGSKA. V is reduced by 1 base and J by 7 bases, leaving a spacing of 13 bases between them. The CDR3, from cysteine to phenylalanine, totals 13 residues. Here the CDR3 DNA is all that survives: 39 bases in frame from base 1. The library was prepared using 5' RACE. The sequencer was an Illumina HiSeq 2500. A second PCR of roughly 6 to 11 cycles was run with a J-beta primer mix and a sample-barcoded 5' primer. A unique molecular identifier was introduced onto each TCR beta cDNA molecule by a template-switch 5' adaptor carrying 12 random nucleotides. At least 2.5 million CDR3-containing paired-end reads were obtained from each sample. The Mint cDNA synthesis kit, primed by a TRBC-specific oligonucleotide, was used to synthesize first-strand cDNA from all RNA. Following uracil-DNA glycosylase treatment, all cDNA underwent a first 18-cycle PCR with the universal primers M1SS and BC2_uni_R. The paper's processing steps were these. For normalization, 1 million high-quality reads were randomly selected from each sample, with every read carrying a distinct molecular identifier. Reads with shared molecular identifiers were discarded instead of being binned into consensus sequences. CDR3 identification, clonotype clustering and error correction used MiTCR with a Q25 quality threshold and the strictest error-elimination algorithm. A nonparametric unseen species model with Euler transformation was used to estimate lower-bound total TCR beta diversity. The public reads were run again by TCRdb, first through fastp at Q25 and then through MiXCR, and only productive beta chains were kept. CDR3 protein sequences are deduplicated, and each keeps its most common genes and DNA. Here the V and J calls rest on TCRdb's processing, not on the authors' analysis. In all, the sample holds 1 million or so distinct CDR3 sequences, and around 45% of those were seen once. Of the sample, 15% to 20% falls within the top ten clones.

Systemically healthy Caucasian individuals from Russia, approximately 39 in total and aged roughly 6 to 100 years, were included as donors. About 9.8 milliliters of peripheral blood were drawn from each donor into EDTA-treated Vacutainer tubes. Ficoll-Paque density-gradient centrifugation was used to isolate PBMCs, with at least 7 million per sample. Trizol reagent was used to extract total RNA from the PBMCs, yielding at least 6 micrograms per sample. The percentages of naive CD45RAhigh/CD27high T cells were determined by flow cytometry on a PBMC aliquot from every donor. In this chain, TRBV20-1 is recombined with TRBJ1-2, and TRBD1 may be the D gene, going by 6 matching bases. This TCR derives from a woman aged 55-70 years in good health. Specimen: blood. The encoded CDR3 is CSARGGQNTGYTF. DNA sequence: TGCAGTGCTAGAGGCGGACAGAATACTGGCTACACCTTC.